A single sample is the source of the 8 T cell receptor beta chains below, sequenced in a study of regulatory T cells in long-lasting Graves disease. The time point here: persistent/refractory GD, antithyroid drugs over 5 years with positive TRAb. The TCR library used RNA extracted from PBMCs. The TCR beta library used iRepertoire HTBI primers with Arm-PCR amplification of CDR3. TCRdb redid the calling of the multiplex PCR reads with MiXCR, one entry per CDR3 protein. The repertoire includes about 470,000 distinct CDR3 sequences, 20% to 25% of them detected once, and 6.5% to 10% sits in the top ten. Source: peripheral blood mononuclear cells (PBMCs), taken when the disease was refractory, from a patient treated with antithyroid drugs. These receptor sequences come from a female donor with Graves disease.

The chain recombines TRBV12-3 or TRBV12-4 with TRBJ2-2; TRBD2 agrees at 8 bases. V lost 6 bases to trimming and J lost 6 bases; unmatched junction nucleotides: 6. This CDR3 has 14 residues. CDR3 coding DNA: TGTGCCAGCAGAAAACTAGCGGTAGCCGGGGAGCTGTTTTTT. Protein product: CASRKLAVAGELFF.

As for this clonotype: A much more abundant neighbour one base away suggests this may be a read error. This chain joins TRBV28 and TRBJ1-1, with a tentative D call TRBD1 (5 bases). CDR1 is MDHEN and CDR2 is SYDVKM in the germline V gene. The V gene lost 5 bases and the J gene lost 0 bases, with 13 bases spanning the gap. The CDR3 is made up of 15 amino acids. The CDR3 loop is CASSLSGNMNTEAFF. The CDR3 bases are TGTGCCAGCAGTCTTTCAGGGAACATGAACACTGAAGCTTTCTTT.

There are many counts of this clonotype. The gene calls are TRBV12-3 or TRBV12-4 and TRBJ2-7; a weak D match, TRBD2 (5 bases). The CDR3 length is 15 residues. Deletions cut 6 bases from V and 0 bases from J, with 15 bases between. CDR3: CASSLRGALSYEQYF. The CDR3 DNA sequence: TGTGCCAGCAGCCTCCGGGGTGCCCTCTCCTACGAGCAGTACTTC.

This clonotype was seen a handful of times. This rearrangement joins TRBV6-1 to TRBJ2-7; D remains unclear. Germline V lookup: CDR1 MNHNS, CDR2 SASEGT. The germline V and J ends were trimmed by 6 bases and 0 bases, with 9 bases remaining between them. This CDR3 has 13 residues. CDR3 in amino acids: CASSPFGSYEQYF. The CDR3 bases are TGTGCCAGCAGCCCTTTCGGCTCCTACGAGCAGTACTTC.

This chain joins TRBV28 and TRBJ2-7; 15 bases align to TRBD2. CDR3 length: 17 residues. V lost 5 bases to trimming and J lost 1 base; unmatched junction nucleotides: 6. The germline V gene encodes CDR1 MDHEN and CDR2 SYDVKM. CDR3 in DNA: TGTGCCAGCAGTGGCGGACTAGCGGGAGGGCCTTCCTACGAGCAGTACTTC. Protein: CASSGGLAGGPSYEQYF. Together with reference TRBV28 and TRBJ2-7, the CDR3 gives the full variable domain: DVKVTQSSRYLVKRTGEKVFLECVQDMDHENMFWYRQDPGLGLRLIYFSYDVKMKEKGDIPEGYSVSREKKERFSLILESASTNQTSMYLCASSGGLAGGPSYEQYFGPGTRLTVT.

Ten or more counts support this clonotype. V usage is TRBV9 and J usage is TRBJ2-7, with TRBD2 matching 9 bases. J gave up 4 bases and V 3 bases, and 11 bases lay outside the gene matches. In germline, CDR1 is SGDLS, CDR2 YYNGEE. This CDR3 is built from 16 residues. The CDR3 DNA sequence: TGTGCCAGCAGCGGGAGCTTGGGCGGGAGGGGTTACGAGCAGTACTTC. This sequence encodes CASSGSLGGRGYEQYF.

The V gene is TRBV12-3 or TRBV12-4, the J gene TRBJ2-3, with 13 bases fitting TRBD2. Trimming at V came to 6 bases and at J to 7 bases, leaving 10 bases not matched to a gene. CDR3 length: 16 amino acids. CDR3 region: CASSPGLAGVLNTQYF. The CDR3, as DNA: TGTGCCAGCAGCCCCGGACTAGCGGGAGTACTTAATACGCAGTATTTT.

The table lists this clonotype with a few counts. This chain uses TRBV12-3 or TRBV12-4 with TRBJ1-4, with a weak D call TRBD1 (6 bases). The V end was cut by 6 bases, the J end by 14 bases, with 19 bases between. There are 13 residues in the CDR3. The CDR3, as DNA: TGTGCCAGCAGCTATAGACAGGAATCCCTCCTGTTTTTT. Protein sequence: CASSYRQESLLFF.